Listed below are T cell receptor beta chains from one sample, sequenced in a study of identical twins. Each CDR3 protein gets one entry after TCRdb re-called the 5' RACE reads with MiXCR. This table holds roughly 350,000 distinct CDR3 sequences, around 9.7% found once. Material: naive T cells sorted from blood. These receptor sequences come from a woman aged 50 to 65 in good health. The CDR3 runs from the conserved cysteine through the conserved F or W. The order of the fields is clone size, J gene, D gene, V gene, CDR3 DNA, CDR3 protein. The D gene is left open where the match is weak. Clone sizes are given selectively: once, few, many, or a class where the clone is expanded.

>.|TRBJ1-1|.|TRBV20-1
TGCAGTGCGACCCCTCTTAGGAGCAACACTGAAGCTTTCTTT
CSATPLRSNTEAFF
>.|TRBJ2-1|.|TRBV10-3
TGTGCCATCAAGTCTTCAGATAACAATGAGCAGTTCTTC
CAIKSSDNNEQFF
>few|TRBJ2-5|TRBD1|TRBV5-1
TGCGCCAGCAGCCCAGCCGGGACAGGGGACCAAGAGACCCAGTACTTC
CASSPAGTGDQETQYF
>many|TRBJ2-1|.|TRBV5-1
TGCGCCAGCAGCCCCGTTTCCGGGAGCTCCTACAATGAGCAGTTCTTC
CASSPVSGSSYNEQFF
>many|TRBJ2-7|.|TRBV10-3
TGTGCCATCAGCAACTCCGGTGGAGACGAGCAGTACTTC
CAISNSGGDEQYF
>few|TRBJ2-7|.|TRBV5-1
TGCGCCAGCAGCTTGGTGGGTCGCCCCACCTACGAGCAGTACTTC
CASSLVGRPTYEQYF
>few|TRBJ2-1|TRBD2|TRBV5-1
TGCGCCAGCAGCGGAGGACTAGCGGGCAATGAGCAGTTCTTC
CASSGGLAGNEQFF
>few|TRBJ2-1|.|TRBV20-1
TGCAGTGCTAGACTAGCGACCTCCTACAATGAGCAGTTCTTC
CSARLATSYNEQFF
>few|TRBJ2-2|.|TRBV11-3
TGTGCCAGCAGCTTGGAGGGGGCGCTTAGCGGGGAGCTGTTTTTT
CASSLEGALSGELFF
>many|TRBJ2-3|TRBD2|TRBV5-1
TGCGCCATTGGATCCGGGACTAGCGGGTGGATCACAGATACGCAGTATTTT
CAIGSGTSGWITDTQYF
>.|TRBJ2-4|TRBD2|TRBV19
TGTGCCAGTAGTATTGGGACTAGCGGGAGGGCCCAGGCCAAAAACATTCAGTACTTC
CASSIGTSGRAQAKNIQYF
>many|TRBJ2-5|.|TRBV20-1
TGCAGTGCTAGAGGAGGGGCAGGGGGGGGAGAGACCCAGTACTTC
CSARGGAGGGETQYF
>many|TRBJ2-3|TRBD2|TRBV15
TGTGCCACCAGCAGACCTAGCGGACGCACAGATACGCAGTATTTT
CATSRPSGRTDTQYF
>many|TRBJ1-1|.|TRBV10-3
TGTGCCATCAGTTCGGAACTGCTTGAAGCTTTCTTT
CAISSELLEAFF
>.|TRBJ2-7|.|TRBV20-1
TGCAGTGCTAGAGAGTGTCACCCCGAGCAGTACTTC
CSARECHPEQYF
>few|TRBJ2-1|.|TRBV5-1
TGCGCCAGCCAGCGACTCTCCTACAATGAGCAGTTCTTC
CASQRLSYNEQFF
>many|TRBJ2-1|.|TRBV12-3/TRBV12-4
TGTGCCAGCCACGGGAGTACGAACAATGAGCAGTTCTTC
CASHGSTNNEQFF
>many|TRBJ1-1|.|TRBV3-1
TGTGCCAGCAGCCAAGGGGGATCAGCTTTCTTT
CASSQGGSAFF
>few|TRBJ1-5|.|TRBV6-5
TGTGCCAGCAGTTATGGCAGGTGGCAGCCCCAGCATTTT
CASSYGRWQPQHF
>many|TRBJ2-3|TRBD2|TRBV29-1
TGCAGCACATCCAACCTCGGACTAGCGGGAGGAGATACGCAGTATTTT
CSTSNLGLAGGDTQYF
>few|TRBJ2-3|.|TRBV10-3
TGTGCCATCAGTGAAAAGGGAGAGCTCCAAGATACGCAGTATTTT
CAISEKGELQDTQYF
>.|TRBJ1-3|TRBD1|TRBV5-1
TGCGCCAGCAGCTCGACAGGGGACGGAAACACCATATATTTT
CASSSTGDGNTIYF
>few|TRBJ2-5|.|TRBV5-1
TGCGCCAGCAGCGATTCCGCGGCGGGAGAGACCCAGTACTTC
CASSDSAAGETQYF
>many|TRBJ2-7|TRBD1|TRBV29-1
TGCAGCGTAAAGTCACAGGGGAGCGCCTACGAGCAGTACTTC
CSVKSQGSAYEQYF
>few|TRBJ2-1|.|TRBV11-2
TGTGCCAGCAGCTTAGATCAGGGGACGGCACAGTTCTTC
CASSLDQGTAQFF
>.|TRBJ2-7|.|TRBV27
TGTGCCAGCGGGATAGGTCCCTCCTACGAGCAGTACTTC
CASGIGPSYEQYF
>few|TRBJ2-3|TRBD2|TRBV30
TGTGCCTGGGACCACCCGGGACTAGCTGCTGCAGATACGCAGTATTTT
CAWDHPGLAAADTQYF
>.|TRBJ2-3|TRBD2|TRBV12-3/TRBV12-4
TGTGCCAGCAGTTTGGGAGGGGTAGCCGGGGATACGCAGTATTTT
CASSLGGVAGDTQYF
>few|TRBJ2-3|.|TRBV24-1
TGTGCCACCAGTGACCCAACATTCAATACGCAGTATTTT
CATSDPTFNTQYF
>.|TRBJ1-1|.|TRBV9
TGTGCCAGCAGCCCTTGGGGGGCTAGGTGGAACACTGAAGCTTTCTTT
CASSPWGARWNTEAFF
>.|TRBJ2-7|.|TRBV30
TGTGCCTGGAGTGTCGGCAGTCCTATCGAGTACTTC
CAWSVGSPIEYF
>.|TRBJ1-2|.|TRBV19
TGTGCCAGTAGCAACCCCGAATCGGGTGGCTACACCTTC
CASSNPESGGYTF
>.|TRBJ1-1|.|TRBV20-1
TGCAGTGCTAGAGTTCGCGGTAGGAACACTGAAGCTTTCTTT
CSARVRGRNTEAFF
>few|TRBJ2-3|.|TRBV3-1
TGTGCCAGCAGCCAACGAGGGCTAAATACGCAGTATTTT
CASSQRGLNTQYF
>.|TRBJ2-2|.|TRBV15
TGTGCCACCAGCCCCTCAGTTAGGACCGGGGAGCTGTTTTTT
CATSPSVRTGELFF
>.|TRBJ1-4|.|TRBV12-3/TRBV12-4
TGTGCCAGCAGCATGATCCCGGGATCGGGTGAAAAACTGTTTTTT
CASSMIPGSGEKLFF
>.|TRBJ2-1|TRBD2|TRBV5-6
TGTGCCAGCAGCTTACTTACTAGCGGGAGAACCAATGAGCAGTTCTTC
CASSLLTSGRTNEQFF
>.|TRBJ2-1|TRBD2|TRBV6-5
TGTGCCAGCAGCCACACTAGCGGGAGTACGAATGAGCAGTTCTTC
CASSHTSGSTNEQFF
>few|TRBJ2-1|.|TRBV3-1
TGTGCCAGCAGCTGGCCGGGCGATGAGCAGTTCTTC
CASSWPGDEQFF
>few|TRBJ2-5|TRBD1|TRBV29-1
TGCAGCGTTGAGGCTGGTACAGGGGGAAAGACCCAGTACTTC
CSVEAGTGGKTQYF
>many|TRBJ2-1|TRBD2|TRBV12-3/TRBV12-4
TGTGCCAGCAGCCCCCTGAGGAGGACTAGCGGACGAAAGGATGAGCAGTTCTTC
CASSPLRRTSGRKDEQFF
>.|TRBJ1-2|.|TRBV6-5
TGTGCCAGCAGTTTAGGGGCTACCTATGGCTACACCTTC
CASSLGATYGYTF
>many|TRBJ2-3|.|TRBV9
TGTGCCAGCACCGAGACCACAGATACGCAGTATTTT
CASTETTDTQYF
>many|TRBJ2-7|.|TRBV20-1
TGCAGTGCCAGCCAAAACGAGCAGTACTTC
CSASQNEQYF
>.|TRBJ2-5|.|TRBV15
TGTGCCACCAGCACTAGACTACAACGGCAAGAGACCCAGTACTTC
CATSTRLQRQETQYF
>many|TRBJ1-2|TRBD1|TRBV6-2/TRBV6-3
TGTGCCAGCAGCCCATCCGGGACAGCCAGTAACTATGGCTACACCTTC
CASSPSGTASNYGYTF
>.|TRBJ2-4|TRBD1|TRBV12-3/TRBV12-4
TGTGCCAGCAGTTTAGGAGGGGGCCAAAACATTCAGTACTTC
CASSLGGGQNIQYF
>few|TRBJ2-1|TRBD2|TRBV27
TGTGCCAGCAGCCTAACTAGCGGGATTACTCCCGCAGACTTC
CASSLTSGITPADF